Described below is a single T cell receptor beta chain sequence and its context. With 5 bases clipped from V and 0 bases from J, the junction kept 4 bases outside the gene matches. The CDR3 has 15 amino acids. Germline-derived CDR1 and CDR2 are SNHLY and FYNNEI. As originally analysed: Amplifying reference gene primers gave estimates of nucleated cell counts. The method was immunoSEQ multiplex PCR; TCRdb's version includes in-frame clones alone and lacks a portion of them. For V, J and clone size, that table is used; D and trimming come from the DNA. The sample has some 83,000 clones; about 87% are singletons. This specimen belongs to a study of blood T cell repertoires in COVID-19. As for the study in general: Samples of COVID-19 (acute and convalescent) were obtained from the United States, Italy and Spain. PBMCs, B-cell-depleted T cells, or T cells were the source of the cDNA or gDNA that made up the material.

This receptor was taken from a man aged 60-69 years with acute or convalescent COVID-19. The chain carries TRBV2 and TRBJ1-5, with 7 bases matching TRBD1. The sequenced material came from peripheral blood. CDR3 region: CASSPDRYSNQPQHF. The DNA for the CDR3 is TGTGCCAGCAGTCCGGACAGGTATAGCAATCAGCCCCAGCATTTT. The entire variable domain, with the rest obtained from reference TRBV2 and TRBJ1-5, is as follows: EPEVTQTPSHQVTQMGQEVILRCVPISNHLYFYWYRQILGQKVEFLVSFYNNEISEKSEIFDDQFSVERPDGSNFTLKIRSTKLEDSAMYFCASSPDRYSNQPQHFGDGTRLSIL.